Below, 29 T cell receptor beta chains from the same sample are listed, as sequenced in a study of blood T cell repertoires in COVID-19. Profiling relied on immunoSEQ multiplex PCR, and the TCRdb table lists in-frame clones only, not all of them. The sample lists a few hundred thousand clones, approximately 90% seen once, with approximately 1% in the top ten. Sequenced input: PBMCs or T cells enriched from blood (not recorded which). The source is a man between 18 and 35 years old who had recovered from COVID-19.

V usage is TRBV7-2 and J usage is TRBJ1-6; D perhaps matches TRBD1 (5 bases). The CDR3 is 15 residues long. Per the germline V gene, CDR1 is SGHTA and CDR2 is FQGNSA. The V end lost 5 bases, the J end lost 7 bases, and 15 bases lay between the germline ends. This CDR3 reads CASSKTAGLNSPLHF. CDR3 bases: TGTGCCAGCAGCAAAACGGCAGGGTTAAATTCACCCCTCCACTTT.

V usage is TRBV9 and J usage is TRBJ2-7, with D tentatively TRBD2 (6 bases). V gave up 1 base and J gave up 0 bases, with 11 bases separating them. This CDR3 is 15 amino acids long. Germline V CDR1 and CDR2: SGDLS, YYNGEE. The CDR3 region is CASSVSRDYSYEQYF. CDR3 nucleotides: TGTGCCAGCAGCGTATCGCGGGATTACTCCTACGAGCAGTACTTC.

The chain links TRBV18 to TRBJ1-3; 7 positions match TRBD1. The V segment lost 3 bases and the J segment 0 bases; nucleotides outside the gene matches: 2. The germline V gene has CDR1 KGHSH and CDR2 LQKENI. The CDR3 is 15 amino acids. The CDR3 nucleotides read TGTGCCAGCTCACCGACAGGGCACTCTGGAAACACCATATATTTT. Its translation: CASSPTGHSGNTIYF.

The chain carries TRBV11-2 and TRBJ2-1, with TRBD1 as a possible D gene (5 bases). Germline V gives CDR1 SGHAT, CDR2 FQNNGV. V lost 1 base and J lost 11, with 9 bases in between. The CDR3 has 12 residues. In nucleotides, the CDR3 is TGTGCCAGCAGCTTAGCCCAGGGCCAGCAGTTCTTC. Translating it yields CASSLAQGQQFF.

The chain joins TRBV2 to TRBJ2-7; D is perhaps TRBD2 (6 bases). CDR3 size: 14 residues. Germline assignment: CDR1 SNHLY and CDR2 FYNNEI. The germline V and J ends were trimmed by 4 bases and 1 base, with 11 bases remaining between them. CDR3 in amino acids: CASSAEGDSYEQYF. The CDR3 region has the DNA TGTGCCAGCAGTGCGGAGGGAGATTCCTACGAGCAGTACTTC.

V gene TRBV19 combines with J gene TRBJ1-5, with a tentative D call TRBD1 (6 bases). V lost 3 bases, J lost 5 bases, and 14 bases lay in between. The CDR3 extends over 15 amino acids. CDR1 and CDR2 from the germline V gene are LNHDA and SQIVND (reference sequence). DNA for the CDR3: TGTGCCAGTAGTATCGGTACAGGGATCTATCAGCCCCAGCATTTT. Translation: CASSIGTGIYQPQHF.

The V and J genes are TRBV7-4 and TRBJ1-1; no definite D call. Germline V gives CDR1 SGHVT, CDR2 SQSDAQ. Trimming took off 4 bases at V and 6 bases at J, with 18 bases between the two ends. This CDR3 region has 15 residues. The CDR3 bases are TGTGCCAGCAGCTATTTCAGGTCTGCCTGGCCTGAAGCTTTCTTT. This encodes CASSYFRSAWPEAFF.

V is TRBV19 and J is TRBJ1-3; 7 nucleotides match TRBD1. Trimming took 7 bases from V and 2 from J; bases not matched to a gene: 5. Germline V gene sequence: CDR1 LNHDA, CDR2 SQIVND (reference sequence). The CDR3 has 14 residues. The CDR3 loop reads CASNRQGAGNTIYF. CDR3 nucleotide sequence: TGTGCCAGTAACCGACAGGGAGCTGGAAACACCATATATTTT.

The chain combines TRBV10-3 with TRBJ2-5; unclear D gene. The CDR3 runs to 13 residues. The germline V gene has CDR1 ENHRY and CDR2 SYGVKD. V shed 6 bases and J shed 4 bases, with 12 bases lying between them. The CDR3 region has the DNA TGTGCCATCAGCGCTTCGGCGGCAGAGACCCAGTACTTC. Protein product: CAISASAAETQYF.

The chain uses TRBV27 and TRBJ1-5, with D uncertain. Trimming pared 7 bases from V and 3 bases from J, leaving 13 bases between. The CDR3 has 14 residues. Germline lookup yields CDR1 MNHEY and CDR2 SMNVEV (reference sequence). Here the CDR3 reads CASTPAGYNQPQHF. Written as DNA, the CDR3 is TGTGCCAGCACTCCTGCAGGCTACAATCAGCCCCAGCATTTT.

The CDR3 is CSAHRGAGNTIYF. The CDR3 region has the DNA TGCAGCGCCCACCGGGGGGCTGGAAACACCATATATTTT. The chain combines TRBV29-1 with TRBJ1-3, with a tentative D call TRBD1 (5 bases). Germline V lookup: CDR1 SQVTM, CDR2 ANQGSEA. Trimming shortened V by 7 bases and J by 2 bases, and 12 bases separated the two germline ends. The CDR3 has 13 amino acids.

V gene TRBV3-1 (or the pseudogene TRBV3-2) combines with J gene TRBJ2-5; D is possibly TRBD2 (5 bases). Deletions cut 1 base from V and 6 bases from J, with 12 bases between. This CDR3 region has 14 residues. Per the germline V gene, CDR1 is LGHDT and CDR2 is YNNKEL (reference sequence). This chain's CDR3 is CASSQVLAWKTQYF. Written as DNA, the CDR3 is TGTGCCAGCAGCCAAGTCCTAGCTTGGAAGACCCAGTACTTC.

The rearrangement joins TRBV4-1 to TRBJ2-2; D remains unclear. Germline V gives CDR1 MGHRA, CDR2 YSYEKL. Trimming shortened V by 1 base and J by 1 base, and 7 bases separated the two germline ends. The CDR3 spans 15 residues. CDR3 nucleotides: TGCGCCAGCAGCCAAGTTGCGGTGAACACCGGGGAGCTGTTTTTT. Residues: CASSQVAVNTGELFF.

Worth noting for this clone: Other nucleotide sequences from this sample produce the same CDR3. This rearrangement joins TRBV7-3 to TRBJ1-2; 8 bases agree with TRBD1. The CDR3 spans 13 residues. V shed 5 bases, J shed 4 bases, and the junction held 3 bases outside the gene matches. The germline gives CDR1 SGHTA, CDR2 FQGTGA. The CDR3 here is CASSLGQGYGYTF. The CDR3 coding sequence is TGTGCCAGCAGCCTTGGACAGGGCTATGGCTACACCTTC. Full variable domain (remainder filled in from reference TRBV7-3 and TRBJ1-2): GAGVSQTPSNKVTEKGKYVELRCDPISGHTALYWYRQSLGQGPEFLIYFQGTGAADDSGLPNDRFFAVRPEGSVSTLKIQRTERGDSAVYLCASSLGQGYGYTFGSGTRLTVV.

The chain couples TRBV5-5 to TRBJ1-1, with 8 bases lining up with TRBD1. V was clipped by 4 bases and J by 0 bases; unmatched bases: 2. This CDR3 is built from 14 residues. The germline V gene has CDR1 SGHKS and CDR2 YYEKEE (reference sequence). CDR3 sequence: CASSRTGMNTEAFF. CDR3 nucleotides: TGTGCCAGCAGCCGGACAGGGATGAACACTGAAGCTTTCTTT.

This clone is a singleton in its sample. The V call is TRBV5-4, the J call TRBJ2-2, with D maybe TRBD2 (5 bases). The V end lost 0 bases, the J end lost 6 bases, and 12 bases lay between the germline ends. Germline V gene data show CDR1 as SGHNT and CDR2 as YYREEE (reference sequence). The CDR3 has 15 residues. CDR3 in amino acids: CASSLAPSGPGELFF. CDR3 in DNA: TGTGCCAGCAGCTTGGCCCCGAGCGGTCCCGGGGAGCTGTTTTTT.

This rearrangement joins TRBV19 to TRBJ1-4; TRBD1 agrees at 8 bases. The CDR3 totals 16 residues. Germline loops: CDR1 LNHDA, CDR2 SQIVND (reference sequence). V shed 3 bases and J 4 bases; nucleotides not matched to a gene: 7. This chain's CDR3 is CASSIHPQGVNEKLFF. DNA of the CDR3: TGTGCCAGTAGTATTCATCCACAGGGGGTTAATGAAAAACTGTTTTTT.

This chain joins TRBV29-1 and TRBJ2-3; tentative D call: TRBD2 (5 bases). The germline V gene has CDR1 SQVTM and CDR2 ANQGSEA. Trimming removed 7 bases at V and 1 base at J, with 12 bases between. This CDR3 spans 13 amino acids. The CDR3 sequence is CSAQLVRTDTQYF. The CDR3 DNA reads TGCAGCGCACAACTAGTCCGCACAGATACGCAGTATTTT.

CDR3 nucleotide sequence: TGTGCCAGCAGCTTTCCAGGGGGCCCCCTCTATGGCTACACCTTC. Translating it yields CASSFPGGPLYGYTF. The rearrangement uses TRBV5-4 and TRBJ1-2; 8 positions agree with TRBD1. J lost 4 bases, V lost 2 bases, and 7 bases had no gene match. In germline, CDR1 is SGHNT, CDR2 YYREEE (reference sequence). This CDR3 is 15 amino acids long. The whole variable domain, filled in from reference TRBV5-4 and TRBJ1-2, reads ETGVTQSPTHLIKTRGQQVTLRCSSQSGHNTVSWYQQALGQGPQFIFQYYREEENGRGNFPPRFSGLQFPNYSSELNVNALELDDSALYLCASSFPGGPLYGYTFGSGTRLTVV.

The chain uses TRBV4-1 and TRBJ1-5; 8 bases are shared with TRBD1. This CDR3 is built from 15 residues. V was pared by 0 bases and J by 7 bases, with 5 bases of the junction left unmatched. Germline CDR1 is MGHRA and CDR2 is YSYEKL. The CDR3 here is CASSQETGAGQPQHF. CDR3 sequence (DNA): TGCGCCAGCAGCCAAGAGACAGGGGCTGGACAGCCCCAGCATTTT.

The J gene is TRBJ2-7, the V gene TRBV2; 7 bases line up with TRBD1. Germline CDR1 reads SNHLY; CDR2 reads FYNNEI. The V gene end was trimmed by 9 bases and the J gene end by 0 bases; junction bases not matched to a gene: 2. The CDR3 is 12 residues long. The CDR3 reads CASRQGSYEQYF. DNA of the CDR3: TGTGCCAGTAGACAGGGCTCCTACGAGCAGTACTTC.

V is TRBV6-5 and J is TRBJ1-2; no reliable D call. The CDR3 is made up of 13 amino acids. CDR1 is MNHEY, CDR2 SVGAGI, per germline. With 5 bases removed from V and 6 bases from J, the gap between germline ends came to 13 bases. The CDR3 DNA is TGTGCCAGCAGTCAACTACAACGAGATGGCTACACCTTC. This gives the protein CASSQLQRDGYTF.

This sequence joins TRBV19 and TRBJ2-1; D is unresolved. Per germline, CDR1 LNHDA and CDR2 SQIVND (reference sequence). Deletions cut 4 bases from V and 6 bases from J, with 13 bases between. The CDR3 has 14 residues. CDR3: CASSTPASGNEQFF. CDR3 DNA sequence: TGTGCCAGTAGTACCCCCGCTAGTGGCAATGAGCAGTTCTTC.

The chain employs TRBV27 and TRBJ2-7, with 7 bases aligning to TRBD1. The CDR3 spans 14 residues. The V gene end was trimmed by 6 bases and the J gene end by 2 bases; junction bases not matched to a gene: 7. Germline V CDR1 and CDR2: MNHEY, SMNVEV (reference sequence). CDR3 nucleotide sequence: TGTGCCAGCAGCCCCAGGGGGAACACCTACGAGCAGTACTTC. Encoded protein: CASSPRGNTYEQYF.

This chain joins TRBV15 and TRBJ2-7; no definite D call. The CDR3 runs to 13 residues. Germline V gene data show CDR1 as LNHNV and CDR2 as YYDKDF (reference sequence). Trimming shortened V by 3 bases and J by 1 base, and 7 bases separated the two germline ends. The CDR3 sequence: CATSSMQSYEQYF. CDR3 nucleotide sequence: TGTGCCACCAGCAGTATGCAGTCCTACGAGCAGTACTTC.

J is TRBJ2-1 and V is TRBV7-6, with 11 bases that match TRBD2. The ends lost 5 bases at V and 8 bases at J; junction bases unmatched: 11. From germline, CDR1 is SGHVS and CDR2 FNYEAQ. This CDR3 is 16 amino acids long. Here the CDR3 reads CASSPLTSGMGDEQFF. CDR3 sequence (DNA): TGTGCCAGCAGCCCTCTGACTAGCGGGATGGGCGATGAGCAGTTCTTC.

The chain combines TRBV21-1 with TRBJ2-2; TRBD1, as called in the table, went unchecked against the DNA. TRBV21-1 is listed as a pseudogene. The CDR3 has 16 amino acids. DNA for the CDR3: TGTGCCAGCGCCCAAATGACAGGGCCTAAACTCGGGGAGCTGTTTTTT. This translates into CASAQMTGPKLGELFF.

CDR3 loop: CAISESMRFEAFF. The CDR3 DNA sequence: TGTGCCATCAGTGAGTCGATGCGATTTGAAGCTTTCTTT. The genes are TRBV10-3 and TRBJ1-1; D is uncertain. The CDR3 sequence is 13 residues long. With 0 bases removed from V and 7 bases from J, the gap between germline ends came to 9 bases. Germline CDR1 and CDR2: ENHRY and SYGVKD.

The chain recombines TRBV4-1 with TRBJ2-7, with 8 bases identical to TRBD1. Germline CDR1 and CDR2: MGHRA and YSYEKL. J lost 4 bases, V lost 0 bases, and 2 bases had no gene match. CDR3 length equals 14 residues. The CDR3 is CASSQEQGAYEQYF. For the CDR3, the DNA is TGCGCCAGCAGCCAAGAGCAGGGGGCTTACGAGCAGTACTTC.